This is a list of T cell receptor beta chains from one sample in a study of blood T cell repertoires in COVID-19. TCRdb's table, derived via immunoSEQ multiplex PCR, lists solely in-frame clones and lacks some. The data contain roughly 300,000 clones, over 70% of them singletons. What was sequenced was peripheral blood. The receptors were sampled from a woman between 50 and 59 years old with acute or convalescent COVID-19. Each CDR3 is given with its conserved first and last residue. A D gene is named only where the DNA matches it firmly. A row's size may be missing; if present it is once, few, many or a size class.

>TRBV7-9|TRBJ2-1|.|TRBD1
CASRSGTENEQFF
TGTGCCAGCAGATCAGGGACAGAAAATGAGCAGTTCTTC
>TRBV6-5|TRBJ2-1|.|.
CASSWGLKDEQFF
TGTGCCAGCAGTTGGGGACTGAAGGATGAGCAGTTCTTC
>TRBV9|TRBJ2-7|.|TRBD2
CASSVASGSLSYEQYF
TGTGCCAGCAGCGTAGCGAGCGGGAGCCTCTCCTACGAGCAGTACTTC
>TRBV10-3|TRBJ1-1|.|.
CAIKRGANTEAFF
TGTGCCATCAAGCGTGGGGCGAACACTGAAGCTTTCTTT
>TRBV2|TRBJ1-1|.|.
CASTILQAHTEAFF
TGTGCCAGCACCATCCTCCAAGCACACACTGAAGCTTTCTTT
>TRBV2|TRBJ2-1|.|.
CASSEDSSYNEQFF
TGTGCCAGCAGTGAAGACAGCTCCTACAATGAGCAGTTCTTC
>TRBV12-2|TRBJ1-4|.|.
CASLLRLFVGFF
TGTGCCTCCCTCCTGCGGTTATTCGTAGGATTTTTT
>TRBV30|TRBJ1-6|.|.
CAWSVDKTGKRNSPLHF
TGTGCCTGGAGTGTGGATAAGACAGGTAAGCGGAATTCACCCCTCCACTTT
>TRBV4-1|TRBJ2-1|.|TRBD1
CASSQAVPGQTNNEQFF
TGCGCCAGCAGCCAAGCCGTACCGGGACAGACGAACAATGAGCAGTTCTTC
>TRBV5-1|TRBJ2-2|.|TRBD1
CASSWDSLTGELFF
TGCGCCAGCAGCTGGGACAGCCTCACCGGGGAGCTGTTTTTT
>TRBV30|TRBJ2-5|.|TRBD2
CAWSRSGGETQYF
TGTGCCTGGAGCCGCTCGGGGGGAGAGACCCAGTACTTC
>TRBV19|TRBJ1-4|.|TRBD1
CASGHPGTGDEKLFF
TGTGCCAGTGGACACCCCGGGACAGGGGACGAAAAACTGTTTTTT
>TRBV5-1|TRBJ1-1|.|TRBD1
CASSLNRGTNTEAFF
TGCGCCAGCAGCTTAAACAGGGGTACTAACACTGAAGCTTTCTTT
>TRBV3-1/TRBV3-2|TRBJ2-5|.|TRBD2
CASSHGTAGGPETQYF
TGTGCCAGCAGCCACGGCACGGCGGGAGGGCCGGAGACCCAGTACTTC
>TRBV18|TRBJ2-7|.|.
CASSPSGTSSYEQYF
TGTGCCAGCTCACCATCCGGGACAAGCTCCTACGAGCAGTACTTC
>TRBV5-4|TRBJ2-2|.|TRBD2
CASSLSGTSGFLELFF
TGTGCCAGCAGCTTGTCGGGGACTAGCGGATTTCTTGAGCTGTTTTTT
>TRBV7-9|TRBJ2-1|.|TRBD2
CASSPGTSGGSRDEQFF
TGTGCCAGCAGCCCAGGGACTAGCGGGGGCTCGAGGGATGAGCAGTTCTTC
>TRBV30|TRBJ1-2|.|TRBD1
CAWSVGTDYGYTF
TGTGCCTGGAGTGTAGGGACAGACTATGGCTACACCTTC
>TRBV18|TRBJ1-2|.|.
CASSPTSQGGGYTF
TGTGCCAGCTCACCCACCTCACAGGGTGGGGGCTACACCTTC
>TRBV6-1|TRBJ2-2|.|TRBD1
CASSDEGQGAPGELFF
TGTGCCAGCAGTGACGAAGGACAGGGGGCGCCCGGGGAGCTGTTTTTT
>TRBV7-6|TRBJ2-3|.|TRBD2
CASSFPNRRGEESDTQYF
TGTGCCAGCAGCTTCCCCAACCGGCGGGGGGAAGAGTCAGATACGCAGTATTTT
>TRBV7-9|TRBJ1-1|few|TRBD1
CASSALTGETEAFF
TGTGCCAGCAGCGCACTGACAGGGGAAACTGAAGCTTTCTTT